This T cell receptor (beta chain) was retrieved from a study of T cell responses to AZD1222 COVID-19 vaccine. Looking at the study overall: Second-dose intervals near 4 or 12 weeks were combined. Study-wide points: Just a handful of people given AZD1222 tested seropositive at baseline. Regions left unmutated in variants are reportedly the target of nearly half of spike-specific TCRs.

With respect to this clone: The antigen remains undetermined.

Assay: immunoSEQ multiplex PCR; the TCRdb copy retains only in-frame clones and omits some. The sample shows 150,000 to 200,000 clones, 85% to 95% of them seen only once. Here the sequenced sample was peripheral blood, taken on day 0 of AZD1222 vaccination. The TCR comes from an adult in good health.

The CDR3 DNA reads as TGTGCCAGCAGCTGGGGGACCGGAAGCACTGAAGCTTTCTTT. It specifies CASSWGTGSTEAFF. V is TRBV28 and J is TRBJ1-1, with D perhaps TRBD1 (5 bases). Germline V gene data show CDR1 as MDHEN and CDR2 as SYDVKM. Trimming took 6 bases from V and 4 from J, leaving 15 bases between them. The CDR3 spans 14 residues.